This is a list of T cell receptor beta chains from one sample in a study of blood T cell repertoires in COVID-19. Assay used: immunoSEQ multiplex PCR; TCRdb lists only in-frame clones, some missing. The table has 200,000 to 250,000 clones, roughly 85% seen once. Sequenced sample: peripheral blood. These receptors were obtained from a woman in her late teens or twenties who had recovered from COVID-19. CDR3s include the opening cysteine and the closing phenylalanine or tryptophan. D genes are given only for firm matches. Size is omitted from some rows. Given values are once, few, many or a class for expanded clones.

CDR3,DNA,J,D,V,size
CASSLITGGYNEQFF,TGTGCCAGCAGCCTCATAACCGGAGGGTACAATGAGCAGTTCTTC,TRBJ2-1,NA,TRBV5-5,once
CASSPGLAGVGEQFF,TGTGCCAGCAGCCCGGGACTAGCGGGAGTTGGTGAGCAGTTCTTC,TRBJ2-1,TRBD2,TRBV11-1,few
CASGRGILSGNTIYF,TGTGCCAGCGGAAGGGGCATCCTCTCTGGAAACACCATATATTTT,TRBJ1-3,NA,TRBV6-5,NA
CASSLPGQSQETQYF,TGTGCCAGCAGCTTACCAGGACAGTCCCAAGAGACCCAGTACTTC,TRBJ2-5,NA,TRBV7-9,NA
CASSDHTPGQVNSPLHF,TGTGCCAGCAGTGATCATACCCCGGGACAGGTGAATTCACCCCTCCACTTT,TRBJ1-6,TRBD1,TRBV27,NA
CASSGRGWVTDTQYF,TGTGCCAGTAGTGGCAGGGGTTGGGTCACAGATACGCAGTATTTT,TRBJ2-3,NA,TRBV19,NA
CASSVTSWNTGELFF,TGTGCCAGTAGTGTTACTAGCTGGAACACCGGGGAGCTGTTTTTT,TRBJ2-2,NA,TRBV19,NA
CASSQVAHSVPGLANEQFF,TGCGCCAGCAGCCAAGTAGCTCATTCCGTCCCGGGACTAGCGAATGAGCAGTTCTTC,TRBJ2-1,TRBD2,TRBV4-3,once
CASSEPTSNEQFF,TGTGCCAGCAGTGAGCCGACTAGCAACGAGCAGTTCTTC,TRBJ2-1,TRBD2,TRBV25-1,few
CAWSVGGRSEQYF,TGTGCCTGGAGTGTAGGCGGGAGATCCGAGCAGTACTTC,TRBJ2-7,TRBD2,TRBV30,NA
CASSQEAGHSNQPQHF,TGCGCCAGCAGCCAAGAAGCAGGCCATAGCAATCAGCCCCAGCATTTT,TRBJ1-5,NA,TRBV4-3,NA
CASSGGETQYF,TGTGCCAGCAGTGGAGGGGAGACCCAGTACTTC,TRBJ2-5,NA,TRBV9,NA
CASSQGVENEQFF,TGCGCCAGCAGCCAAGGCGTGGAGAATGAGCAGTTCTTC,TRBJ2-1,NA,TRBV4-1,NA
CASSLIASSYNEQFF,TGTGCCAGCAGCCTTATAGCCAGCTCCTACAATGAGCAGTTCTTC,TRBJ2-1,NA,TRBV3-1/TRBV3-2,NA
CASSSQGAYNEQFF,TGTGCCAGCAGCTCGCAGGGGGCGTACAATGAGCAGTTCTTC,TRBJ2-1,TRBD1,TRBV7-2,NA
CASGWDENSASGTDTQYF,TGTGCTAGTGGTTGGGATGAGAATTCAGCTAGCGGCACAGATACGCAGTATTTT,TRBJ2-3,NA,TRBV12-5,once
CASSPYGGGQGANYGYTF,TGTGCCAGCTCACCCTATGGAGGCGGACAGGGAGCTAACTATGGCTACACCTTC,TRBJ1-2,TRBD1,TRBV18,NA
CASSLMTGPYEQYF,TGCGCCAGCAGCTTGATGACAGGGCCCTACGAGCAGTACTTC,TRBJ2-7,TRBD1,TRBV5-1,NA
CAWTDRQISGNTIYF,TGTGCCTGGACGGATCGACAGATCTCTGGAAACACCATATATTTT,TRBJ1-3,NA,TRBV30,NA
CATARRTSTDTQYF,TGTGCCACAGCTAGGAGGACTAGCACAGATACGCAGTATTTT,TRBJ2-3,NA,TRBV6-5,NA
CASSSLAGGLNEQFF,TGTGCCAGCAGCTCCCTAGCGGGAGGACTCAATGAGCAGTTCTTC,TRBJ2-1,TRBD2,TRBV7-3,NA
CASWGGPNEKLFF,TGTGCCAGCTGGGGAGGCCCCAATGAAAAACTGTTTTTT,TRBJ1-4,NA,TRBV27,NA
CASSLADRGRGEKLFF,TGTGCCAGCTCACTCGCCGACAGGGGACGGGGTGAAAAACTGTTTTTT,TRBJ1-4,TRBD1,TRBV18,NA
CASSTGEREQYF,TGTGCCAGCAGTACGGGAGAGAGAGAGCAGTACTTC,TRBJ2-7,NA,TRBV12-3/TRBV12-4,NA
CASTDRGGKPQHF,TGTGCCAGCACCGACAGGGGTGGGAAGCCCCAGCATTTT,TRBJ1-5,TRBD1,TRBV2,NA
CASSDAQTGQNNQPQHF,TGTGCCAGCAGTGACGCCCAAACTGGACAGAACAATCAGCCCCAGCATTTT,TRBJ1-5,NA,TRBV28,many
CASSYYRRGTANYGYTF,TGCGCCAGCAGCTACTACAGGAGAGGTACGGCTAACTATGGCTACACCTTC,TRBJ1-2,NA,TRBV5-1,NA
CAISERGTTVENIQYF,TGTGCCATCAGTGAGCGGGGGACTACCGTTGAAAACATTCAGTACTTC,TRBJ2-4,TRBD2,TRBV10-3,NA
CASSRAETFNQPQHF,TGCGCCAGCAGCCGGGCCGAGACCTTCAATCAGCCCCAGCATTTT,TRBJ1-5,NA,TRBV4-1,NA
CASSLSPGQQSYEQYF,TGCGCCAGCAGCTTGTCTCCGGGACAGCAATCCTACGAGCAGTACTTC,TRBJ2-7,TRBD1,TRBV5-1,NA
CASSLRGLPHEQFF,TGTGCCAGCAGCCTGAGAGGACTCCCCCATGAGCAGTTCTTC,TRBJ2-1,NA,TRBV9,NA
CASSPERGRGYTF,TGTGCCAGCAGCCCGGAGAGGGGGCGAGGCTACACCTTC,TRBJ1-2,TRBD1,TRBV5-4,NA
CASSQDLERGNTRELFF,TGTGCCAGCAGCCAAGATTTAGAACGGGGGAACACCCGGGAGCTGTTTTTT,TRBJ2-2,NA,TRBV3-1/TRBV3-2,NA
CASSSRAGASYNEQFF,TGTGCCAGTAGTAGTAGAGCGGGAGCCTCCTACAATGAGCAGTTCTTC,TRBJ2-1,TRBD2,TRBV19,NA
CASSLGHRLDSPLHF,TGCGCCAGCAGCTTGGGGCACAGGCTCGATTCACCCCTCCACTTT,TRBJ1-6,NA,TRBV5-1,NA
CASSLQTNTGELFF,TGTGCCAGCAGTTTACAGACGAACACCGGGGAGCTGTTTTTT,TRBJ2-2,NA,TRBV6-4,NA
CASSRGEGRYNEQFF,TGTGCCAGCAGCAGAGGGGAGGGCCGTTACAATGAGCAGTTCTTC,TRBJ2-1,TRBD2,TRBV11-3,few
CASSLISGSSYEQYF,TGTGCCAGCAGCTTAATCAGCGGTTCCTCCTACGAGCAGTACTTC,TRBJ2-7,NA,TRBV7-6,NA
CASSGQNYGYTF,TGTGCCAGTAGTGGACAGAACTATGGCTACACCTTC,TRBJ1-2,NA,TRBV19,NA
CASSLEQYYGYTF,TGTGCCAGCAGTTTGGAACAGTACTATGGCTACACCTTC,TRBJ1-2,NA,TRBV12-3/TRBV12-4,NA
CASSQVTGANQPQHF,TGCGCCAGCAGCCAAGTCACAGGCGCCAATCAGCCCCAGCATTTT,TRBJ1-5,NA,TRBV4-3,NA
CAGGQGDQETQYF,TGTGCCGGCGGACAGGGTGACCAAGAGACCCAGTACTTC,TRBJ2-5,TRBD1,TRBV30,few
CASSWTSGREYEQYF,TGCGCCAGCAGCTGGACTAGCGGGAGAGAGTACGAGCAGTACTTC,TRBJ2-7,TRBD2,TRBV5-1,NA
CASSSVTNYGYTF,TGTGCCAGCAGCTCGGTTACTAACTATGGCTACACCTTC,TRBJ1-2,NA,TRBV7-2,NA
CASSDLPAGPSGNTIYF,TGTGCCAGCAGTGACTTACCGGCGGGACCTTCCGGAAACACCATATATTTT,TRBJ1-3,NA,TRBV6-4,NA
CASRPGHRDRVGTGELFF,TGTGCCAGCAGGCCGGGACACCGGGACAGGGTAGGCACCGGGGAGCTGTTTTTT,TRBJ2-2,TRBD1,TRBV5-6,few
CATTDLAGAGELFF,TGTGCCACTACCGACCTAGCGGGAGCCGGGGAGCTGTTTTTT,TRBJ2-2,TRBD2,TRBV30,few
CASSSGLRETQYF,TGTGCCAGCAGCTCCGGGTTAAGGGAGACCCAGTACTTC,TRBJ2-5,NA,TRBV13,NA
CASSYSPTGSGYEQYF,TGTGCCAGCAGTTACTCCCCGACAGGGTCGGGCTACGAGCAGTACTTC,TRBJ2-7,TRBD1,TRBV6-2/TRBV6-3,once
CASNQIGGQPQHF,TGTGCCAGCAACCAAATTGGAGGGCAGCCCCAGCATTTT,TRBJ1-5,NA,TRBV12-3/TRBV12-4,NA
CAWSSGNTEAFF,TGTGCCTGGAGTTCGGGGAACACTGAAGCTTTCTTT,TRBJ1-1,NA,TRBV30,NA
CASLTYPGQGRHGYTF,TGTGCCAGTCTCACTTATCCGGGACAGGGGAGGCATGGCTACACCTTC,TRBJ1-2,TRBD1,TRBV19,NA
CASSLIPRGRNSPLHF,TGTGCCAGCAGCTTAATTCCCAGGGGGCGTAATTCACCCCTCCACTTT,TRBJ1-6,TRBD1,TRBV11-2,NA